A single sample gave rise to the 32 T cell receptor beta chains below, sequenced in a study of cytomegalovirus exposure and HLA in healthy donors. The study ran its PCR with 60 Vbeta and 13 Jbeta primers. The assay was immunoSEQ multiplex PCR, and TCRdb's table has in-frame clones only and misses some. The table has about 97,000 clones, 75% to 85% seen once. Sequencing was carried out using PBMCs. Source of these receptors: a male donor in good health and CMV-seropositive.

CDR3 sequence reads: CATSRDRTVGANVLTF. As DNA, the CDR3 is TGTGCCACCAGCAGAGACCGTACGGTCGGGGCCAACGTCCTGACTTTC. V and J are TRBV15 and TRBJ2-6; D gene unclear. Germline loops: CDR1 LNHNV, CDR2 YYDKDF (reference sequence). The CDR3 is 16 amino acids. V gave up 0 bases and J gave up 4 bases, with 10 bases separating them.

J is TRBJ2-1 and V is TRBV19; D might be TRBD2 (6 bases). With 1 base removed from V and 4 bases from J, the gap between germline ends came to 11 bases. Germline values: CDR1 LNHDA, CDR2 SQIVND (reference sequence). This CDR3 spans 15 amino acids. The CDR3 sequence: CASSIGGLGYNEQFF. In DNA, the CDR3 is TGTGCCAGTAGTATAGGGGGACTGGGGTACAATGAGCAGTTCTTC.

This rearrangement joins TRBV5-1 to TRBJ2-5, with D perhaps matching TRBD2 (5 bases). From germline, CDR1 is SGHRS and CDR2 YFSETQ. Trimming removed 0 bases at V and 4 bases at J, with 13 bases between. The CDR3 runs to 15 residues. CDR3 protein: CASSLATGRGETQYF. The CDR3 region has the DNA TGCGCCAGCAGCTTGGCCACGGGCCGGGGAGAGACCCAGTACTTC. Drawing the rest from reference TRBV5-1 and TRBJ2-5, the complete variable domain is KAGVTQTPRYLIKTRGQQVTLSCSPISGHRSVSWYQQTPGQGLQFLFEYFSETQRNKGNFPGRFSGRQFSNSRSEMNVSTLELGDSALYLCASSLATGRGETQYFGPGTRLLVL.

This chain joins TRBV9 and TRBJ1-4; possible D gene TRBD1, 6 bases. Trimming removed 3 bases from V and 6 bases from J, with 12 bases in between. CDR1 and CDR2 from the germline V gene are SGDLS and YYNGEE. The length of the CDR3 is 14 residues. In DNA, the CDR3 is TGTGCCAGCAGCGAGACAGGCGGGTATGAAAAACTGTTTTTT. Protein: CASSETGGYEKLFF.

This chain links TRBV7-2 with TRBJ2-7, with 9 bases aligning to TRBD1. J gave up 2 bases and V 5 bases, and 7 bases lay outside the gene matches. CDR1 is SGHTA, CDR2 FQGNSA, per germline. This CDR3 is 15 amino acids long. The CDR3 sequence is CASSDGTGRAYEQYF. CDR3 nucleotides: TGTGCCAGCAGCGACGGGACAGGGCGAGCCTACGAGCAGTACTTC.

The chain couples TRBV7-9 to TRBJ1-1; D is unclear. The germline CDR1 and CDR2 sequences are SEHNR and FQNEAQ (reference sequence). V lost 5 bases and J lost 5, with 15 bases in between. There are 14 residues in the CDR3. The chain's CDR3 is CASSAPPGNTEAFF. In DNA form, the CDR3 reads TGTGCCAGCAGCGCCCCGCCCGGGAATACTGAAGCTTTCTTT. Full variable domain (outside the CDR3, taken from reference TRBV7-9 and TRBJ1-1): DTGVSQNPRHKITKRGQNVTFRCDPISEHNRLYWYRQTLGQGPEFLTYFQNEAQLEKSRLLSDRFSAERPKGSFSTLEIQRTEQGDSAMYLCASSAPPGNTEAFFGQGTRLTVV.

The chain employs TRBV5-1 and TRBJ1-1, with a possible D match to TRBD1 (6 bases). Trimming cost V 4 bases and J 1 base, with 17 bases left between them. Per germline, CDR1 SGHRS and CDR2 YFSETQ. This CDR3 is 16 amino acids long. Here the CDR3 reads CASSRGDIDSNTEAFF. The CDR3 DNA is TGCGCCAGCAGCCGGGGGGACATCGATTCGAACACTGAAGCTTTCTTT.

This chain uses TRBV7-2 with TRBJ2-7; D is ambiguous. Germline CDR1 reads SGHTA; CDR2 reads FQGNSA. V lost 5 bases and J 0 bases, leaving 8 bases between the germline ends. This CDR3 region has 13 residues. The CDR3 nucleotides are TGTGCCAGCAGCCCTCCTAGCTCCTACGAGCAGTACTTC. This gives the protein CASSPPSSYEQYF.

This chain uses TRBV7-2 with TRBJ2-3; unclear D gene. Germline assignment: CDR1 SGHTA and CDR2 FQGNSA. This CDR3 spans 13 amino acids. V was cut by 0 bases and J by 4 bases, with 5 bases left in between. The CDR3 DNA reads as TGTGCCAGCAGCTTAGCTTCGGCAGATACGCAGTATTTT. It is translated as CASSLASADTQYF.

Regarding this clone: Other DNA sequences in the sample encode the same CDR3. The V gene is TRBV18, the J gene TRBJ1-4; 7 bases are a match to TRBD1. Germline V gene data show CDR1 as KGHSH and CDR2 as LQKENI. V was clipped by 3 bases and J by 3 bases; unmatched bases: 1. The CDR3 is 14 residues long. The CDR3 spells CASSPQGANEKLFF. CDR3 nucleotide sequence: TGTGCCAGCTCACCGCAGGGGGCTAATGAAAAACTGTTTTTT.

The rearrangement joins TRBV5-4 to TRBJ2-5; maybe TRBD2 (5 bases). The CDR3 has 14 amino acids. CDR1 is SGHNT, CDR2 YYREEE, per germline (reference sequence). The V end lost 4 bases, the J end lost 4 bases, and 14 bases lay between the germline ends. Here the CDR3 reads CASSLPGMGETQYF. CDR3 coding DNA: TGTGCCAGCAGCCTACCGGGGATGGGAGAGACCCAGTACTTC.

The chain joins TRBV6-5 to TRBJ2-3, with 7 bases fitting TRBD1. V lost 6 bases to trimming and J lost 2 bases; unmatched junction nucleotides: 5. Germline V CDR1 and CDR2: MNHEY, SVGAGI. The CDR3 covers 14 residues. This CDR3 reads CASRMTGLTDTQYF. In DNA, the CDR3 is TGTGCCAGCAGGATGACAGGGCTCACAGATACGCAGTATTTT.

This clone has just one count. The chain is built from TRBV6-6 and TRBJ1-5, with 9 bases fitting TRBD1. The CDR3 has 16 amino acids. Germline values: CDR1 MNHNY, CDR2 SVGAGI (reference sequence). V was clipped by 5 bases and J by 1 base; unmatched bases: 6. The CDR3: CASSPTGGESNQPQHF. CDR3 coding DNA: TGTGCCAGCAGTCCTACAGGGGGCGAGAGCAATCAGCCCCAGCATTTT.

This chain uses TRBV18 with TRBJ2-3; tentative D call: TRBD2 (5 bases). Deletions cut 1 base from V and 6 bases from J, with 14 bases between. Germline V lookup: CDR1 KGHSH, CDR2 LQKENI. The length of the CDR3 is 15 residues. The CDR3 nucleotides read TGTGCCAGCTCACCACGGGCGGGCCCCGAGGATACGCAGTATTTT. Amino acid sequence: CASSPRAGPEDTQYF.

A word on this clone: This specimen includes other DNA sequences encoding the same CDR3. The gene calls are TRBV5-1 and TRBJ2-3, with a possible D match to TRBD2 (6 bases). V lost 2 bases and J lost 0, with 10 bases in between. CDR1 SGHRS and CDR2 YFSETQ come from the germline V gene. The CDR3 totals 15 residues. The CDR3 loop reads CASSLRGTSTDTQYF. The CDR3 DNA sequence: TGCGCCAGCAGCTTACGGGGGACTAGCACAGATACGCAGTATTTT.

The chain carries TRBV7-2 and TRBJ1-3, with D possibly being TRBD1 (5 bases). Germline V gene lookup returns CDR1 SGHTA and CDR2 FQGNSA. V was cut by 5 bases and J by 4 bases, with 15 bases left in between. The length of the CDR3 is 15 residues. This CDR3 reads CASSPRIGAGNTIYF. For the CDR3, the DNA is TGTGCCAGCAGCCCTCGTATAGGGGCCGGAAACACCATATATTTT.

This clone has more than one count but fewer than ten. The chain uses TRBV29-1 and TRBJ1-4; TRBD1 matches 7 bases. In germline, CDR1 is SQVTM, CDR2 ANQGSEA. The CDR3 runs to 12 residues. V trimming: 7 bases; J trimming: 5 bases; junction bases outside the gene matches: 4. CDR3 in amino acids: CSGRQGNEKLFF. CDR3 DNA: TGCAGCGGTAGACAGGGAAATGAAAAACTGTTTTTT.

The V call is TRBV6-5, the J call TRBJ1-1; tentative D call: TRBD1 (6 bases). V shed 0 bases and J shed 1 base, with 12 bases lying between them. Germline CDR1 and CDR2: MNHEY and SVGAGI. CDR3 length: 16 residues. CDR3 sequence: CASSYSTGRGNTEAFF. In nucleotides, the CDR3 is TGTGCCAGCAGTTACTCGACTGGCAGGGGGAACACTGAAGCTTTCTTT.

V gene TRBV9 combines with J gene TRBJ2-1, with TRBD2 matching 7 bases. CDR1 is SGDLS and CDR2 is YYNGEE in the germline V gene. The CDR3 has 16 amino acids. Germline trimming cut 1 base from V and 0 bases from J; bases unmatched to any gene: 4. This chain's CDR3 is CASSVRRGNSYNEQFF. CDR3 sequence (DNA): TGTGCCAGCAGCGTACGGCGGGGGAACTCCTACAATGAGCAGTTCTTC.

V and J are TRBV7-2 and TRBJ1-2; weak D call: TRBD1 (6 bases). Trimming shortened V by 5 bases and J by 0 bases, and 16 bases separated the two germline ends. CDR1 and CDR2 from the germline V gene are SGHTA and FQGNSA. The CDR3 runs to 16 residues. In nucleotides, the CDR3 is TGTGCCAGCAGCCCACAAGGGGGATGGGCTAACTATGGCTACACCTTC. Residues: CASSPQGGWANYGYTF. The full variable domain, rest sourced from reference TRBV7-2 and TRBJ1-2, is GAGVSQSPSNKVTEKGKDVELRCDPISGHTALYWYRQSLGQGLEFLIYFQGNSAPDKSGLPSDRFSAERTGGSVSTLTIQRTQQEDSAVYLCASSPQGGWANYGYTFGSGTRLTVV.

The chain joins TRBV19 to TRBJ1-2; D is perhaps TRBD1 (5 bases). Germline assignment: CDR1 LNHDA and CDR2 SQIVND (reference sequence). Trimming shortened V by 8 bases and J by 7 bases, and 23 bases separated the two germline ends. The CDR3 extends over 15 amino acids. This chain's CDR3 is CASYSRGFAALGYTF. CDR3 DNA: TGTGCCAGTTATAGTCGGGGGTTCGCGGCGCTTGGCTACACCTTC.

This chain connects TRBV15 to TRBJ1-2; TRBD1 is a possible D gene (5 bases). The CDR3 loop spans 12 amino acids. V was trimmed by 5 bases and J by 5 bases, leaving 9 bases between them. From germline, CDR1 is LNHNV and CDR2 YYDKDF (reference sequence). The DNA for the CDR3 is TGTGCCACCAGCCGGGGGACTTATGGCTACACCTTC. Translation: CATSRGTYGYTF. Full variable domain (rest looked up from reference TRBV15 and TRBJ1-2): DAMVIQNPRYQVTQFGKPVTLSCSQTLNHNVMYWYQQKSSQAPKLLFHYYDKDFNNEADTPDNFQSRRPNTSFCFLDIRSPGLGDTAMYLCATSRGTYGYTFGSGTRLTVV.

The genes are TRBV27 and TRBJ2-7; TRBD2 agrees at 14 bases. V shed 2 bases and J 2 bases; nucleotides not matched to a gene: 8. The CDR3 is 18 amino acids. Germline CDR1 reads MNHEY; CDR2 reads SMNVEV (reference sequence). The CDR3, as DNA: TGTGCCAGCAGTTTAAAAGGAGCGACTAGCGGGGGGGCCTACGAGCAGTACTTC. Its translation is CASSLKGATSGGAYEQYF.

J is TRBJ2-1 and V is TRBV5-4; the D gene is possibly TRBD1 (6 bases). Germline V lookup: CDR1 SGHNT, CDR2 YYREEE (reference sequence). This CDR3 has 14 residues. Between the trimmed V and J ends, which lost 0 bases and 9 bases, there was a span of 13 bases. The CDR3 region is CASSLDPRGGEQFF. In DNA form, the CDR3 reads TGTGCCAGCAGCTTGGATCCCAGGGGCGGTGAGCAGTTCTTC.

V is TRBV7-2 and J is TRBJ1-5, with D uncertain. From germline, CDR1 is SGHTA and CDR2 FQGNSA. V lost 0 bases and J 0 bases, leaving 12 bases between the germline ends. The CDR3 consists of 17 residues. In DNA form, the CDR3 reads TGTGCCAGCAGCTTAGCGTCAGGATTTTATAGCAATCAGCCCCAGCATTTT. Translating gives CASSLASGFYSNQPQHF. The full variable domain, with the rest looked up from reference TRBV7-2 and TRBJ1-5, is GAGVSQSPSNKVTEKGKDVELRCDPISGHTALYWYRQSLGQGLEFLIYFQGNSAPDKSGLPSDRFSAERTGGSVSTLTIQRTQQEDSAVYLCASSLASGFYSNQPQHFGDGTRLSIL.

This clone was seen once. This rearrangement joins TRBV18 to TRBJ2-7; D is ambiguous. V lost 1 base and J lost 4, with 5 bases in between. The CDR3 loop spans 12 amino acids. Per the germline V gene, CDR1 is KGHSH and CDR2 is LQKENI. The CDR3 region is CASSPRQYEQYF. CDR3 nucleotide sequence: TGTGCCAGCTCACCACGGCAGTACGAGCAGTACTTC.

The J gene is TRBJ1-2, the V gene TRBV13; 9 bases map to TRBD1. V shed 4 bases, J shed 1 base, and the junction held 4 bases outside the gene matches. The CDR3 runs 15 residues. Germline CDR1 and CDR2: PRHDT and FYEKMQ (reference sequence). The CDR3: CASSSWDRVNYGYTF. CDR3 nucleotide sequence: TGTGCCAGCAGCTCCTGGGACAGGGTTAACTATGGCTACACCTTC.

The chain has TRBV9 and TRBJ1-1, with 9 bases that match TRBD1. The CDR3 is made up of 15 amino acids. In germline, CDR1 is SGDLS, CDR2 YYNGEE. The V segment lost 5 bases and the J segment 5 bases; nucleotides outside the gene matches: 10. CDR3 loop: CASRETGGEETEAFF. CDR3 nucleotides: TGTGCCAGCAGGGAGACAGGGGGAGAGGAAACTGAAGCTTTCTTT.

This chain joins TRBV18 and TRBJ1-2; TRBD1 agrees at 8 bases. The V segment lost 4 bases and the J segment 0 bases; nucleotides outside the gene matches: 4. The length of the CDR3 is 15 residues. The germline gives CDR1 KGHSH, CDR2 LQKENI. The CDR3, as DNA: TGTGCCAGCTCACTGGACAGGGAGGCTAACTATGGCTACACCTTC. Translated, it gives CASSLDREANYGYTF.

This clone was observed once. V and J are TRBV7-9 and TRBJ2-7; a weak D match, TRBD2 (5 bases). CDR1 is SEHNR, CDR2 FQNEAQ, per germline (reference sequence). The CDR3 spans 15 residues. V lost 0 bases and J lost 1, with 10 bases in between. The CDR3 loop reads CASSLAGSTSYEQYF. The DNA of the CDR3 is TGTGCCAGCAGCTTAGCGGGGAGCACTTCCTACGAGCAGTACTTC.

The rearrangement uses TRBV6-5 and TRBJ2-5; D remains ambiguous. Germline assignment: CDR1 MNHEY and CDR2 SVGAGI. The V end was cut by 5 bases, the J end by 2 bases, with 12 bases between. The CDR3 is 14 amino acids. The CDR3 DNA is TGTGCCAGCAGTCCCGGCGGAATTCAAGAGACCCAGTACTTC. Amino acid sequence: CASSPGGIQETQYF.

This clone was seen just once. This chain links TRBV5-1 with TRBJ1-1; TRBD1 might be the D (6 bases). The CDR3 contains 14 residues. The V end was cut by 4 bases, the J end by 1 base, with 11 bases between. The germline gives CDR1 SGHRS, CDR2 YFSETQ. In nucleotides, the CDR3 is TGCGCCAGCAGCCAAACGACAGGGAACACTGAAGCTTTCTTT. It translates to CASSQTTGNTEAFF. Based on the CDR3 plus reference TRBV5-1 and TRBJ1-1, the full variable domain is KAGVTQTPRYLIKTRGQQVTLSCSPISGHRSVSWYQQTPGQGLQFLFEYFSETQRNKGNFPGRFSGRQFSNSRSEMNVSTLELGDSALYLCASSQTTGNTEAFFGQGTRLTVV.